These 21 T cell receptor beta chains were all obtained from the same sample, sequenced in a study of T cells in localized non-small cell lung cancer. The protocol was immunoSEQ multiplex PCR, while the TCRdb copy is restricted to in-frame clones and leaves out a portion. The sample has about 59,000 clones, roughly 90% seen once. The sample consisted of peripheral blood, taken before any cancer treatment. These receptors were taken from a man aged 35 to 69 with stage I squamous cell lung carcinoma.

A few counts support this clone. V and J are TRBV30 and TRBJ1-3; no clear D gene. V lost 0 bases and J 6 bases, leaving 3 bases between the germline ends. The CDR3 totals 11 residues. The germline CDR1 and CDR2 sequences are GTSNPN and SVGIG (reference sequence). CDR3 nucleotides: TGTGCCTGGAGTGTAATAAACACCATATATTTT. It codes for CAWSVINTIYF.

The chain couples TRBV7-8 to TRBJ2-7; 9 bases are a match to TRBD2. The trim removed 6 bases at V and 4 bases at J, leaving 7 bases unmatched. CDR1 is SGHVS and CDR2 is FQNEAQ in the germline V gene. This CDR3 spans 14 amino acids. The CDR3 loop is CASRSGLAPYEQYF. The CDR3 nucleotides are TGTGCCAGCAGATCTGGACTAGCGCCTTACGAGCAGTACTTC.

The V call is TRBV19, the J call TRBJ2-1, with TRBD2 matching 14 bases. The CDR3 extends over 17 amino acids. Germline CDR1 is LNHDA and CDR2 is SQIVND (reference sequence). Trimming cost V 5 bases and J 3 bases; bases outside gene matches: 6. The CDR3: CASSLGLAGAVYNEQFF. CDR3 nucleotide sequence: TGTGCCAGTAGTCTGGGACTAGCGGGAGCGGTCTACAATGAGCAGTTCTTC.

The V and J genes are TRBV21-1 and TRBJ1-4. TRBV21-1 is flagged as a pseudogene. This CDR3 spans 20 amino acids. The CDR3 DNA is TGTGCCAGCAGCAATTTGTATCCGGCAGGGAAGAGGGCAACTAATGAAAAACTGTTTTTT. Its translation: CASSNLYPAGKRATNEKLFF.

The chain couples TRBV7-2 to TRBJ1-3; 10 bases align to TRBD1. Germline values: CDR1 SGHTA, CDR2 FQGNSA. J gave up 4 bases and V 8 bases, and 5 bases lay outside the gene matches. This CDR3 comprises 14 residues. The CDR3 loop reads CASGTGVTGNTIYF. DNA of the CDR3: TGTGCCAGCGGGACAGGGGTTACGGGAAACACCATATATTTT.

This chain connects TRBV5-4 to TRBJ2-7, with a tentative D call TRBD1 (5 bases). Trimming removed 1 base from V and 3 bases from J, with 14 bases in between. Germline CDR1 and CDR2: SGHNT and YYREEE (reference sequence). The length of the CDR3 is 15 residues. The CDR3 DNA reads as TGTGCCAGCAGCTTGCATCCGGACACAGTCTACGAGCAGTACTTC. Protein sequence: CASSLHPDTVYEQYF.

The V call is TRBV2, the J call TRBJ2-7; 9 positions match TRBD1. CDR1 and CDR2 (germline): SNHLY, FYNNEI. The CDR3 consists of 14 residues. V trimming: 2 bases; J trimming: 3 bases; junction bases outside the gene matches: 2. CDR3: CASSEQGQGYEQYF. The CDR3 nucleotides read TGTGCCAGCAGTGAACAGGGACAGGGCTACGAGCAGTACTTC.

The J gene is TRBJ2-3, the V gene TRBV5-1, with 7 bases fitting TRBD1. Germline lookup yields CDR1 SGHRS and CDR2 YFSETQ. CDR3 length: 15 residues. V was pared by 0 bases and J by 5 bases, with 6 bases of the junction left unmatched. In DNA, the CDR3 is TGCGCCAGCAGCTTGGGACAGGGCCTCGGAGATACGCAGTATTTT. Residues: CASSLGQGLGDTQYF. Together with reference TRBV5-1 and TRBJ2-3, the CDR3 gives the full variable domain: KAGVTQTPRYLIKTRGQQVTLSCSPISGHRSVSWYQQTPGQGLQFLFEYFSETQRNKGNFPGRFSGRQFSNSRSEMNVSTLELGDSALYLCASSLGQGLGDTQYFGPGTRLTVL.

The chain joins TRBV28 to TRBJ2-1; D might be TRBD2 (5 bases). The CDR3 loop spans 15 amino acids. CDR1 and CDR2 from the germline V gene are MDHEN and SYDVKM. V gave up 2 bases and J gave up 1 base, with 9 bases separating them. This CDR3 is CASSLRTLSYNEQFF. The DNA of the CDR3 is TGTGCCAGCAGTTTAAGGACTCTTTCCTACAATGAGCAGTTCTTC.

V and J are TRBV18 and TRBJ2-3; 8 bases agree with TRBD1. CDR3 length: 13 residues. The germline V gene has CDR1 KGHSH and CDR2 LQKENI. V lost 3 bases, J lost 7 bases, and 3 bases stayed unmatched. The CDR3, as DNA: TGTGCCAGCTCACCGCGACAGGGGAATACGCAGTATTTT. This translates into CASSPRQGNTQYF.

This clone was seen a handful of times. The chain joins TRBV10-3 to TRBJ2-7; possibly TRBD2 for D (6 bases). Germline V CDR1 and CDR2: ENHRY, SYGVKD. Trimming stripped 3 bases from V and 3 bases from J, with 15 bases between. The CDR3 sequence is 15 residues long. The CDR3 region has the DNA TGTGCCATCAGTGAACGGGCGGGATCAGACTACGAGCAGTACTTC. It yields the protein CAISERAGSDYEQYF.

The chain uses TRBV7-2 and TRBJ2-3, with 8 bases matching TRBD1. J gave up 4 bases and V 1 base, and 1 base lay outside the gene matches. The CDR3 runs to 14 residues. The germline gives CDR1 SGHTA, CDR2 FQGNSA. Here the CDR3 reads CASSLDRGADTQYF. CDR3 DNA sequence: TGTGCCAGCAGCTTAGACAGGGGGGCAGATACGCAGTATTTT.

The chain recombines TRBV9 with TRBJ1-1; D might be TRBD1 (5 bases). The CDR3 is 16 residues long. Trimming stripped 4 bases from V and 1 base from J, with 17 bases between. The V gene's germline CDR1 is SGDLS and CDR2 YYNGEE. DNA of the CDR3: TGTGCCAGCAGCCCTCGAGTAGGGGAAGCGAACACTGAAGCTTTCTTT. Translating gives CASSPRVGEANTEAFF. Based on the CDR3 plus reference TRBV9 and TRBJ1-1, the full variable domain is DSGVTQTPKHLITATGQRVTLRCSPRSGDLSVYWYQQSLDQGLQFLIQYYNGEERAKGNILERFSAQQFPDLHSELNLSSLELGDSALYFCASSPRVGEANTEAFFGQGTRLTVV.

The rearrangement joins TRBV29-1 to TRBJ1-2, with D hard to call. From germline, CDR1 is SQVTM and CDR2 ANQGSEA. V was shortened by 3 bases and J by 8 bases, with 10 bases between the two germline ends. This CDR3 has 11 residues. The CDR3 is CSVELTRGYTF. In DNA, the CDR3 is TGCAGCGTTGAGTTAACGCGGGGCTACACCTTC.

The chain links TRBV6-5 to TRBJ2-5, with 11 nucleotides matching TRBD1. This CDR3 region has 15 residues. Trimming cost V 6 bases and J 2 bases; bases outside gene matches: 5. CDR1 is MNHEY, CDR2 SVGAGI, per germline. CDR3 sequence reads: CASSPDRGRQETQYF. The CDR3, as DNA: TGTGCCAGCAGCCCGGACAGGGGGCGACAAGAGACCCAGTACTTC.

The rearrangement uses TRBV5-6 and TRBJ1-5; 8 bases are a match to TRBD1. Germline CDR1 SGHDT, CDR2 YYEEEE. The CDR3 has 15 residues. J lost 5 bases, V lost 2 bases, and 6 bases had no gene match. The DNA for the CDR3 is TGTGCCAGCAGCTTAAACAGGGGGGAAGATCAGCCCCAGCATTTT. Protein sequence: CASSLNRGEDQPQHF.

The chain employs TRBV7-2 and TRBJ2-2, with unresolved D. The V end was cut by 5 bases, the J end by 0 bases, with 16 bases between. Germline values: CDR1 SGHTA, CDR2 FQGNSA. The CDR3 totals 17 residues. The CDR3 is CASSLLFQVSNTGELFF. Here the CDR3 DNA reads TGTGCCAGCAGCCTTCTTTTCCAGGTGTCGAACACCGGGGAGCTGTTTTTT.

V is TRBV9 and J is TRBJ2-5; TRBD1 is a possible D gene (5 bases). The CDR3 extends over 14 amino acids. The germline V and J ends were trimmed by 0 bases and 5 bases, with 11 bases remaining between them. Per germline, CDR1 SGDLS and CDR2 YYNGEE. As DNA, the CDR3 is TGTGCCAGCAGCGTAGTGGACATCGGGGAGACCCAGTACTTC. Amino acids: CASSVVDIGETQYF.

The chain has TRBV4-3 and TRBJ2-7; the D gene is possibly TRBD2 (5 bases). V was cut by 2 bases and J by 3 bases, with 11 bases left in between. The CDR3 is 14 amino acids. Looked up from germline, CDR1 is LGHNA and CDR2 is YSLEER. The chain's CDR3 is CASSQNGVSYEQYF. DNA of the CDR3: TGCGCCAGCAGCCAAAACGGGGTAAGCTACGAGCAGTACTTC.

As regards this clone: Other DNA variants within this sample encode the same CDR3. The rearrangement links TRBV7-2 to TRBJ2-7, with TRBD1 matching over 7 bases. The CDR3 runs to 14 residues. The junction had 3 bases not matched to a gene; V was cut back by 2 bases and J by 2 bases. The V gene's germline CDR1 is SGHTA and CDR2 FQGNSA. CDR3 protein: CASSLRQGPYEQYF. The CDR3 region has the DNA TGTGCCAGCAGCTTAAGACAGGGACCCTACGAGCAGTACTTC.

This clone was counted a few times. The chain combines TRBV10-3 with TRBJ1-5, with D possibly TRBD1 on 5 matching bases. The CDR3 runs 13 residues. The V end lost 3 bases, the J end lost 5 bases, and 8 bases lay between the germline ends. Germline assignment: CDR1 ENHRY and CDR2 SYGVKD. CDR3 loop: CAISEEGDQPQHF. The CDR3 coding sequence is TGTGCCATCAGTGAAGAAGGGGATCAGCCCCAGCATTTT.